This TCR beta chain is drawn from a study of human T cells and chemical hapten exposure. Broader study findings: Healthy people's immune response may differ from that of the donors, who had alopecia.

TCRdb passed the RACE reads through MiXCR, listing each CDR3 protein once. Of 25,000 to 35,000 distinct CDR3 sequences listed, almost 6% were seen once; the top ten hold 4.5% to 7%. Time point in this sample: patch test 3, about 24 weeks after DPC sensitization. Treatment: therapeutic diphenylcyclopropenone sensitization with weekly scalp DPC. V gave up 2 bases and J gave up 3 bases; unmatched junction bases: 6. The CDR3 has 16 amino acids. Per the germline V gene, CDR1 is SGHTA and CDR2 is FQGNSA. In this sample, this clonotype turned up many times. As yet, its antigen is unknown. The source was whole blood, collected in connection with sensitization to the hapten diphenylcyclopropenone (DPC). The gene calls are TRBV7-2 and TRBJ2-7; 11 nucleotides line up with TRBD1. This sequence was found in a man younger than 40 with alopecia areata. Some clones in this sample may be carry-over from other donors' samples. Written as DNA, the CDR3 is TGTGCCAGCAGCTTACCTTCCGGGACAGGGGGCTACGAGCAGTACTTC. Residues: CASSLPSGTGGYEQYF.